These 28 T cell receptor beta chains came from one sample sequenced in a study of cytomegalovirus exposure and HLA in healthy donors. Sequenced by immunoSEQ multiplex PCR; TCRdb stores in-frame clones only, minus some. There are 76,000 or so clones in the sample; approximately 95% occur only once, and over 2% lies in the top ten. Sequencing was done on a sample of PBMCs. Every receptor here comes from a woman aged 18-30 years in good health and CMV-seronegative.

The chain couples TRBV16 to TRBJ1-5, with D hard to call. This CDR3 is 16 amino acids long. V dropped 0 bases and J dropped 0 bases, with 9 bases sitting between them. From germline, CDR1 is KGHSY and CDR2 FQNENV. The CDR3 spells CASSQSPNYSNQPQHF. Here the CDR3 DNA reads TGTGCCAGCAGCCAATCCCCTAACTATAGCAATCAGCCCCAGCATTTT.

This clone has a single count. The chain employs TRBV30 and TRBJ2-6, with a weak D call TRBD2 (5 bases). V gave up 2 bases and J gave up 0 bases, with 8 bases separating them. Germline assignment: CDR1 GTSNPN and CDR2 SVGIG (reference sequence). This CDR3 spans 15 amino acids. The CDR3 coding sequence is TGTGCCTGGAGTCGGGATCCCTCTGGGGCCAACGTCCTGACTTTC. It codes for CAWSRDPSGANVLTF.

This clone was observed once. Here the CDR3 reads CASCRDANTEAFF. The CDR3 nucleotides are TGTGCCAGCTGCAGGGATGCGAACACTGAAGCTTTCTTT. V is TRBV11-2 and J is TRBJ1-1, with D perhaps matching TRBD1 (5 bases). Germline CDR1 and CDR2: SGHAT and FQNNGV. CDR3 length: 13 residues. V was clipped by 8 bases and J by 1 base, with 11 bases between them. The full variable domain, its missing parts supplied by reference TRBV11-2 and TRBJ1-1, is EAGVAQSPRYKIIEKRQSVAFWCNPISGHATLYWYQQILGQGPKLLIQFQNNGVVDDSQLPKDRFSAERLKGVDSTLKIQPAKLEDSAVYLCASCRDANTEAFFGQGTRLTVV.

This CDR3 is CASSYSGGYTEAFF. The CDR3 DNA reads as TGTGCCAGCAGTTACTCTGGCGGCTACACTGAAGCTTTCTTT. This chain links TRBV6-5 with TRBJ1-1; D gene uncertain. Trimming removed 0 bases from V and 3 bases from J, with 8 bases in between. Germline values: CDR1 MNHEY, CDR2 SVGAGI. The CDR3 has 14 amino acids.

The rearrangement uses TRBV4-2 and TRBJ2-2; D might be TRBD2 (6 bases). Per the germline V gene, CDR1 is LGHNA and CDR2 is YNFKEQ. The CDR3 sequence is 18 residues long. With 2 bases removed from V and 4 bases from J, the gap between germline ends came to 20 bases. In DNA form, the CDR3 reads TGTGCCAGCAGCCAACTCCAAACGGGAGCGGGCGTCACCGGGGAGCTGTTTTTT. Its protein is CASSQLQTGAGVTGELFF.

The chain recombines TRBV6-6 with TRBJ2-3; D call uncertain. Germline V gene data show CDR1 as MNHNY and CDR2 as SVGAGI (reference sequence). This CDR3 comprises 15 residues. The ends were cut back, 6 bases at V and 1 base at J, with 14 bases in the middle. The CDR3 here is CASSPLLLRTDTQYF. As DNA, the CDR3 is TGTGCCAGCAGCCCTTTACTTTTACGCACAGATACGCAGTATTTT.

This chain connects TRBV27 to TRBJ1-1, with no clear D. This CDR3 region has 14 residues. Per germline, CDR1 MNHEY and CDR2 SMNVEV (reference sequence). Deletions cut 10 bases from V and 4 bases from J, with 19 bases between. The CDR3 nucleotides read TGTGCCACCCAGCTGCGAGGAGGGCGCACTGAAGCTTTCTTT. Residues: CATQLRGGRTEAFF.

The rearrangement joins TRBV6-5 to TRBJ1-5; D possibly corresponds to TRBD1 (5 bases). V shed 0 bases and J shed 1 base, with 7 bases lying between them. The CDR3 loop spans 15 amino acids. CDR1 is MNHEY and CDR2 is SVGAGI in the germline V gene. The CDR3 spells CASSYSPGSNQPQHF. In DNA form, the CDR3 reads TGTGCCAGCAGTTACTCGCCAGGGAGCAATCAGCCCCAGCATTTT.

Notes on this clone: This specimen includes other DNA sequences encoding the same CDR3. This sequence joins TRBV2 and TRBJ1-5, with unresolved D. CDR1 is SNHLY, CDR2 FYNNEI, per germline. Trimming took off 9 bases at V and 6 bases at J, with 12 bases between the two ends. The CDR3 runs to 12 residues. The CDR3 DNA follows: TGTGCCAGTAGCGTGGGAGCTCAGCCCCAGCATTTT. Translation gives CASSVGAQPQHF.

The genes are TRBV7-9 and TRBJ1-1; D perhaps matches TRBD1 (5 bases). Germline V gene data show CDR1 as SEHNR and CDR2 as FQNEAQ (reference sequence). The CDR3 is 16 amino acids. V was cut by 5 bases and J by 10 bases, with 26 bases left in between. CDR3 nucleotide sequence: TGTGCCAGCAGCCGGGAGGGGCAGGGTAATAGTTTCGGAGCTTTCTTT. Amino acid sequence: CASSREGQGNSFGAFF.

The chain employs TRBV6-4 and TRBJ1-4, with 8 bases lining up with TRBD1. Germline values: CDR1 MRHNA, CDR2 SNTAGT. This CDR3 contains 15 residues. J was trimmed by 8 bases and V by 3 bases; bases with no gene match: 8. The CDR3 here is CASSEATDRGEKLFF. In DNA form, the CDR3 reads TGTGCCAGCAGTGAGGCAACAGACAGGGGAGAAAAACTGTTTTTT.

The chain joins TRBV4-2 to TRBJ1-1, with D perhaps TRBD1 (5 bases). CDR3 length equals 15 residues. Trimming pared 3 bases from V and 0 bases from J, leaving 11 bases between. Germline V gives CDR1 LGHNA, CDR2 YNFKEQ. The CDR3 DNA sequence: TGTGCCAGCAGCCAGCTAGGGGTCATGAACACTGAAGCTTTCTTT. It yields the protein CASSQLGVMNTEAFF.

The chain links TRBV5-6 to TRBJ1-5, with a tentative D call TRBD1 (5 bases). The ends were cut back, 0 bases at V and 2 bases at J, with 9 bases in the middle. Germline V gene sequence: CDR1 SGHDT, CDR2 YYEEEE. This CDR3 is 15 amino acids long. CDR3 DNA sequence: TGTGCCAGCAGCTTGGGGGTGACAGGCAATCAGCCCCAGCATTTT. Its translation is CASSLGVTGNQPQHF.

V gene TRBV5-1 combines with J gene TRBJ2-1, with 7 bases fitting TRBD2. After removal of 0 bases from V and 1 base from J, the junction contained 1 base not matched to a gene. The germline V gene encodes CDR1 SGHRS and CDR2 YFSETQ. The CDR3 runs 15 residues. In DNA, the CDR3 is TGCGCCAGCAGCTTGGGACTAGCATCCTACAATGAGCAGTTCTTC. Translated, it gives CASSLGLASYNEQFF.

The rearrangement joins TRBV9 to TRBJ1-5; no clear D. Germline-derived CDR1 and CDR2 are SGDLS and YYNGEE. Trimming left V 4 bases short and J 2 bases short, with 10 bases between. The CDR3 runs to 14 residues. Here the CDR3 reads CASSSRGGNQPQHF. The CDR3 DNA is TGTGCCAGCAGCTCCCGCGGGGGCAATCAGCCCCAGCATTTT.

The rearrangement uses TRBV4-1 and TRBJ1-1, with TRBD1 matching 8 bases. The V gene end was trimmed by 4 bases and the J gene end by 12 bases; junction bases not matched to a gene: 7. Germline CDR1 and CDR2: MGHRA and YSYEKL. The CDR3 spans 12 residues. CDR3 sequence reads: CASSLPGGRTFF. The CDR3 DNA reads as TGCGCCAGCAGCCTACCAGGGGGCAGAACTTTCTTT.

The chain has TRBV5-8 and TRBJ1-2, with a tentative D call TRBD1 (5 bases). V shed 5 bases and J shed 7 bases, with 18 bases lying between them. Germline V lookup: CDR1 SGHTS, CDR2 YDEGEE. The CDR3 length is 14 residues. CDR3 in amino acids: CASRVQGGVIGYTF. Written as DNA, the CDR3 is TGTGCCAGCAGAGTTCAGGGTGGGGTTATTGGCTACACCTTC.

The chain has TRBV6-6 and TRBJ1-4, with D tentatively TRBD1 (5 bases). Trimming took 2 bases from V and 7 from J, leaving 17 bases between them. The V gene's germline CDR1 is MNHNY and CDR2 SVGAGI (reference sequence). This CDR3 spans 16 amino acids. CDR3 sequence reads: CASSYRGGGVGEKLFF. The CDR3 nucleotides read TGTGCCAGCAGTTACAGGGGTGGAGGGGTCGGTGAAAAACTGTTTTTT.

V gene TRBV30 combines with J gene TRBJ2-7; the D gene is possibly TRBD1 (6 bases). The CDR3 is made up of 16 amino acids. CDR1 GTSNPN and CDR2 SVGIG come from the germline V gene (reference sequence). Trimming stripped 0 bases from V and 1 base from J, with 16 bases between. The CDR3 DNA sequence: TGTGCCTGGAGTGTACCGTGGCTAAGGGGGTCCTACGAGCAGTACTTC. Translating it yields CAWSVPWLRGSYEQYF.

The V call is TRBV6-5, the J call TRBJ2-1, with 10 bases fitting TRBD2. Per the germline V gene, CDR1 is MNHEY and CDR2 is SVGAGI. The CDR3 runs 15 residues. V was clipped by 4 bases and J by 7 bases; unmatched bases: 7. DNA for the CDR3: TGTGCCAGCAGTTTACTAGCGGGAAGTCGAAATGAGCAGTTCTTC. Protein: CASSLLAGSRNEQFF.

As concerns this clone: It is likely a read error, because the conserved phenylalanine at the end of the CDR3 is missing. The limits of the CDR3 on the DNA are not certain, so only TCRdb's listed CDR3 is given. This chain links TRBV5-5 with TRBJ1-2; the D call TRBD1 from the table was never checked on the DNA. The CDR3 length equals 12 residues, ends included. Germline V lookup: CDR1 SGHKS, CDR2 YYEKEE (reference sequence). CDR3 sequence: CASSGPGQAPSL.

The chain combines TRBV30 with TRBJ2-7, with 12 positions matching TRBD1. The germline V gene has CDR1 GTSNPN and CDR2 SVGIG (reference sequence). After removal of 8 bases from V and 3 bases from J, the junction contained 14 bases not matched to a gene. The CDR3 has 16 amino acids. The DNA of the CDR3 is TGTGCCCTGGGACAGGGGGCCAAGTTAGGGTTCTACGAGCAGTACTTC. Encoded protein: CALGQGAKLGFYEQYF.

The chain joins TRBV27 to TRBJ1-2; D not certain. The ends were cut back, 6 bases at V and 8 bases at J, with 22 bases in the middle. The germline CDR1 and CDR2 sequences are MNHEY and SMNVEV (reference sequence). This CDR3 has 15 amino acids. The CDR3 region is CASRAGYSLLGGYTF. CDR3 coding DNA: TGTGCCAGCAGGGCGGGGTACTCCCTTTTAGGGGGCTACACCTTC.

By share of the sample, this clone is medium-sized. The chain has TRBV6-4 and TRBJ2-3, with a tentative D call TRBD2 (6 bases). The CDR3 totals 14 residues. Trimming stripped 3 bases from V and 0 bases from J, with 7 bases between. Germline V gene sequence: CDR1 MRHNA, CDR2 SNTAGT. CDR3 nucleotide sequence: TGTGCCAGCAGTGAGGGAGGTAGCACAGATACGCAGTATTTT. This sequence encodes CASSEGGSTDTQYF.

The V gene is TRBV27, the J gene TRBJ2-2, with 10 bases matching TRBD1. This CDR3 is 17 amino acids long. Looked up from germline, CDR1 is MNHEY and CDR2 is SMNVEV (reference sequence). J lost 0 bases, V lost 5 bases, and 6 bases had no gene match. The CDR3 protein is CASSQRQGAANTGELFF. The CDR3, as DNA: TGTGCCAGCAGTCAGCGACAGGGGGCGGCGAACACCGGGGAGCTGTTTTTT.

V is TRBV6-1 and J is TRBJ1-2; D call uncertain. V was pared by 7 bases and J by 4 bases, with 7 bases between. The CDR3 spans 11 residues. Germline V gene sequence: CDR1 MNHNS, CDR2 SASEGT. Here the CDR3 reads CASTDFYGYTF. In DNA, the CDR3 is TGTGCCAGCACAGACTTCTATGGCTACACCTTC.

This chain connects TRBV4-1 to TRBJ1-1; D unresolved. CDR1 is MGHRA and CDR2 is YSYEKL in the germline V gene. The length of the CDR3 is 14 residues. V was cut by 1 base and J by 4 bases, with 10 bases left in between. The CDR3 loop reads CASSQVGMGTEAFF. The CDR3 DNA follows: TGCGCCAGCAGCCAAGTGGGCATGGGCACTGAAGCTTTCTTT.

The V gene is TRBV19, the J gene TRBJ1-5; D not certain. Germline CDR1 LNHDA, CDR2 SQIVND (reference sequence). This CDR3 spans 14 amino acids. V lost 6 bases, J lost 4 bases, and 13 bases lay in between. The CDR3 coding sequence is TGTGCCAGTAGAACTGGACTGAATAATCAGCCCCAGCATTTT. This encodes CASRTGLNNQPQHF.